This is a list of T cell receptor beta chains from one sample in a study of shared clonotypes between healthy human individuals. Sequenced by immunoSEQ multiplex PCR; TCRdb stores in-frame clones only, minus some. The sample comprises roughly 590,000 clones, nearly 97% of which are singletons, and about 0.11% rests with the top ten. The sample consisted of naive CD8+ T cells sorted from blood. Every receptor here comes from a woman in her thirties in good health. Each CDR3 is given with its conserved first and last residue. Fields, in order: J gene, D gene, V gene, CDR3 protein. A D gene is named only where the DNA matches it firmly.

>TRBJ2-2|TRBD2|TRBV7-2
CASSLEAGGSGELFF
>TRBJ2-7|-|TRBV5-6
CASSLISVSYEQYF
>TRBJ1-2|TRBD1|TRBV27
CATLGTGEAGYTF
>TRBJ2-5|-|TRBV19
CASSRSGEETQYF
>-|-|TRBV7-9
CASSVPGTRSYEQYF
>TRBJ1-4|-|TRBV7-9
CASSPDRVNEKLFF
>TRBJ1-2|-|TRBV27
CASGPAGYGYTF
>TRBJ2-5|TRBD2|TRBV25-1
CASSGFIAGEIQETQYF
>TRBJ1-2|-|TRBV2
CASSEVEGPSNYGYTF
>TRBJ1-1|-|TRBV29-1
CSVEGPNTEAFF
>-|-|TRBV7-9
CASSFPSDLPTYEQYF
>TRBJ2-2|TRBD1|TRBV28
CASSSDRESERELFF
>TRBJ1-4|-|TRBV14
CASRGGATNEKLFF
>TRBJ1-6|TRBD1|TRBV13
CASSSQGAAYNSPLHF
>TRBJ2-7|-|TRBV7-2
CASSIPRRGPPTYEQYF
>TRBJ1-2|-|TRBV28
CASSLIRGSGYTF
>TRBJ2-5|TRBD1|TRBV13
CASSLARTGEETQYF
>TRBJ1-1|TRBD1|TRBV28
CASSTTRVDRAAGNTEAFF
>TRBJ2-7|TRBD2|TRBV29-1
CSVEPSGRVGEQYF
>TRBJ2-2|TRBD1|TRBV7-9
CASSGDRVNTGELFF
>TRBJ1-4|-|TRBV2
CASSEVGFGGTNEKLFF
>TRBJ1-1|-|TRBV7-8
CASSLVRTTEAFF
>TRBJ1-1|-|TRBV20-1
CSARWAEAFF
>TRBJ2-7|-|TRBV19
CASSTRGPSSYEQYF
>TRBJ2-7|TRBD2|TRBV7-6
CASSLGSGGYEQYF
>TRBJ2-1|-|TRBV2
CASGPRTTMNEQFF
>TRBJ2-4|TRBD2|TRBV27
CASSPTSGVAKNIQYF
>TRBJ1-1|-|TRBV25-1
CASSDGAEAFF
>TRBJ2-7|-|TRBV27
CASSLGPSREQYF
>TRBJ1-4|-|TRBV28
CASTSGWENEKLFF
>TRBJ1-2|TRBD1|TRBV6-4
CASSPFGTATLSWRGYTF
>TRBJ1-4|-|TRBV5-8
CASNSFLGSEEKLFF
>TRBJ2-1|TRBD2|TRBV14
CASSQGPSGVLHEQFF
>TRBJ2-5|TRBD1|TRBV27
CASSSRQGLGETQYF
>TRBJ2-7|-|TRBV2
CASKAGYEQYF
>TRBJ2-1|-|TRBV29-1
CSPESADRYNEQFF
>TRBJ2-5|-|TRBV2
CASSEARALETQYF
>TRBJ1-5|TRBD1|TRBV27
CASSFTGVGNQPQHF
>TRBJ2-7|-|TRBV28
CASSLSRLDQRSMGYEQYF
>TRBJ1-6|TRBD1|TRBV7-9
CASSSGQGATLHF
>TRBJ2-7|TRBD2|TRBV6-1
CASSEEVSGTYYEQYF
>TRBJ2-7|TRBD2|TRBV27
CASNPSGSSYEQYF
>TRBJ2-5|-|TRBV5-8
CASFPGQDYQETQYF
>-|TRBD1|TRBV5-6
CASSPGQGAYEQYF
>TRBJ2-7|-|TRBV4-1
CASSADSSEQYF
>TRBJ2-5|-|TRBV19
CASSDSQETQYF